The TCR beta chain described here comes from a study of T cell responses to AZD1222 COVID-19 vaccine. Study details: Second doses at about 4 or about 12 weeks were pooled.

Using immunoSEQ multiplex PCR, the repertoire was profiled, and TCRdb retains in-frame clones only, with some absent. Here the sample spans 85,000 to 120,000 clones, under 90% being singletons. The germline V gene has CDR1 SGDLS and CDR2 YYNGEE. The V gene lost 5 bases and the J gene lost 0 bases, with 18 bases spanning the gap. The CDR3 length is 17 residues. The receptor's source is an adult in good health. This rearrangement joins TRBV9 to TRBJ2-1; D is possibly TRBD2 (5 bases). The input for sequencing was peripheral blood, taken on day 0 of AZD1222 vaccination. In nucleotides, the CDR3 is TGTGCCAGCAGTGCCCTTGAGGGAAGCAGCTCCTACAATGAGCAGTTCTTC. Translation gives CASSALEGSSSYNEQFF. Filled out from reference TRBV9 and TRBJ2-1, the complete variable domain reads DSGVTQTPKHLITATGQRVTLRCSPRSGDLSVYWYQQSLDQGLQFLIQYYNGEERAKGNILERFSAQQFPDLHSELNLSSLELGDSALYFCASSALEGSSSYNEQFFGPGTRLTVL.